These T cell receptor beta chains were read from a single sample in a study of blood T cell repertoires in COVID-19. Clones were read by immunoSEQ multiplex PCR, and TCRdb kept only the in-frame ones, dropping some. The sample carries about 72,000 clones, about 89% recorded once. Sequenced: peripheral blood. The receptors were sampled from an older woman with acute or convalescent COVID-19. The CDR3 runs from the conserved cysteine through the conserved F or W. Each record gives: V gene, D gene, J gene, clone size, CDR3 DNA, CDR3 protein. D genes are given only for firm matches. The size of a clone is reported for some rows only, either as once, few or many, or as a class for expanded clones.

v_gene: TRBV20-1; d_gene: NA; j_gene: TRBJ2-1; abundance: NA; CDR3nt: TGCAGTGCTAGTAAGCGGGACAATGAGCAGTTCTTC; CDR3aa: CSASKRDNEQFF
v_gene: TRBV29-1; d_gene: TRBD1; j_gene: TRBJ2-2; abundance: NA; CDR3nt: TGCAGCGTTACTGGGGGACAGGGGTTAGTTGCCCCCGGGGAGCTGTTTTTT; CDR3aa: CSVTGGQGLVAPGELFF
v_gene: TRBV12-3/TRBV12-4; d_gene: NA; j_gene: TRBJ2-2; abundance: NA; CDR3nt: TGTGCCAGCAGTTTAGTAAACGGCGGGGAGCTGTTTTTT; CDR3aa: CASSLVNGGELFF
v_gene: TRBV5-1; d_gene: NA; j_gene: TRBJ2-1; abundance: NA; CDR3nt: TGCGCCAGCAGCTTGCGTACGAGCGCCTCCTACAATGAGCAGTTCTTC; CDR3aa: CASSLRTSASYNEQFF
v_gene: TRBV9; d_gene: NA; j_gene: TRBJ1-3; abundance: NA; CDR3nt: TGTGCCAGCAGCGTAGATTACTCTGGAAACACCATATATTTT; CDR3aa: CASSVDYSGNTIYF
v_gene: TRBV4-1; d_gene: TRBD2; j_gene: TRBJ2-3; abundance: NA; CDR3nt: TGCGCCAGCAGCCAACGACTAGCGGCCACAGATACGCAGTATTTT; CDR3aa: CASSQRLAATDTQYF
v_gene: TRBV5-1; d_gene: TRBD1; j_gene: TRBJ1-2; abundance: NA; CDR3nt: TGCGCCAGCAGCGAGGGGGACAGCCTGAGTTTTGGCTACACCTTC; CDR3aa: CASSEGDSLSFGYTF
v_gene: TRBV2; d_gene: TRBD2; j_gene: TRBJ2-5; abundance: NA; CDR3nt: TGTGCCAGCAGTGTGCAGACTAGCGGGGAGACCCAGTACTTC; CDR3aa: CASSVQTSGETQYF
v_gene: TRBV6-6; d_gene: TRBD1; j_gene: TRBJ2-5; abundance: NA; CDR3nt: TGTGCCAGCAGTTACGGGGACAGCCAAGAGACCCAGTACTTC; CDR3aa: CASSYGDSQETQYF
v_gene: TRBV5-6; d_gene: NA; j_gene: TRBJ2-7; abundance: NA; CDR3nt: TGTGCCAGCAGCTTTGACAGGCCCTACGAGCAGTACTTC; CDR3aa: CASSFDRPYEQYF
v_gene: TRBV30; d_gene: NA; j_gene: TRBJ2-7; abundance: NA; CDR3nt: TGTGCCTGGAGTCTCGGGGGAACGAGCGAGCAGTACTTC; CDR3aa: CAWSLGGTSEQYF
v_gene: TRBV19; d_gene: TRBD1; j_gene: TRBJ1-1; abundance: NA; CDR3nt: TGTGCCAGTAGTAAATTGACAGGGGACACTGAAGCTTTCTTT; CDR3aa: CASSKLTGDTEAFF
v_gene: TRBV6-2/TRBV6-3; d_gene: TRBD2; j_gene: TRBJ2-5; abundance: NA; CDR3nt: TGTGCCAGCAGTTACTCGTTCGCTAGCGGGGGAAGCCAAGAGACCCAGTACTTC; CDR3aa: CASSYSFASGGSQETQYF
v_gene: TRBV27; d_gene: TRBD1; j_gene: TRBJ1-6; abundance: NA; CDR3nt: TGTGCCTCCCGGGACAGAGAAAATTCACCCCTCCACTTT; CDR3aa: CASRDRENSPLHF
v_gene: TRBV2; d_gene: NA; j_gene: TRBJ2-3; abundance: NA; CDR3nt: TGTGCCAGCAGTGAGCGGGGGCCGGGGGATACGCAGTATTTT; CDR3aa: CASSERGPGDTQYF
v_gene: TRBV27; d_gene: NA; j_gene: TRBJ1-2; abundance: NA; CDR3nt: TGTGCCAGCAGTTTAGCGGCAACAGCGGACGGCTACACCTTC; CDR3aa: CASSLAATADGYTF
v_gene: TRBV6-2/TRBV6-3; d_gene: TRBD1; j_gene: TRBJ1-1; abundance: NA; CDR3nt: TGTGCCAGCAGTTACTCGACGCGACAGGGGAACACTGAAGCTTTCTTT; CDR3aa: CASSYSTRQGNTEAFF
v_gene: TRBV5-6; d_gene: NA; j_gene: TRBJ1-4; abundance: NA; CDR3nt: TGTGCCAGCAGCTTGGAGGGGACACGCAGAGCAGCAACTAATGAAAAACTGTTTTTT; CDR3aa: CASSLEGTRRAATNEKLFF
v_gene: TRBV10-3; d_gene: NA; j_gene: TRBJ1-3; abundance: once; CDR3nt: TGTGCCACTAGAGACGGAAGCTCTGGAAACACCATATATTTT; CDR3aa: CATRDGSSGNTIYF
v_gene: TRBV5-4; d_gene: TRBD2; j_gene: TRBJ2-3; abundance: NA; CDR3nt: TGTGCCAGCAGCCCCAGACTAGCGGGGGTGGTAGATACGCAGTATTTT; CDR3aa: CASSPRLAGVVDTQYF
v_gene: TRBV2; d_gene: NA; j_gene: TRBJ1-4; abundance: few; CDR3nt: TGTGCCAGCAAAAGAGTAAATGAAAAACTGTTTTTT; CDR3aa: CASKRVNEKLFF
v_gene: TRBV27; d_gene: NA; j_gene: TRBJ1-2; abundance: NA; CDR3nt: TGTGCCAGCAGTTTAGGGCAGGGCTATGGCTACACCTTC; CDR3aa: CASSLGQGYGYTF
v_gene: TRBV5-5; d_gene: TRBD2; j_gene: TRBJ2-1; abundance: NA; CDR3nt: TGTGCCAGCAGCTTGGGACTAGCGGCCAATGAGCAGTTCTTC; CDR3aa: CASSLGLAANEQFF
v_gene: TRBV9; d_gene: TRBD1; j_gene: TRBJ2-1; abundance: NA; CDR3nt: TGTGCCAGCAGCGGACAGGGAAACAATGAGCAGTTCTTC; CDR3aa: CASSGQGNNEQFF
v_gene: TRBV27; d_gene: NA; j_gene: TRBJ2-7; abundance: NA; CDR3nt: TGTGCCAGCAGTTCTCGGGACACAAGAGGGGAGCAGTACTTC; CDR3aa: CASSSRDTRGEQYF
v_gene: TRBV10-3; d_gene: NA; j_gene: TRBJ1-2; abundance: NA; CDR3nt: TGTGCCATAAGCCCCGACAGGAGTTATGGCTACACCTTC; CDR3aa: CAISPDRSYGYTF
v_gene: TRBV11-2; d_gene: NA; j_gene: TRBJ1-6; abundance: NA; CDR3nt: TGTGCCAGCAGCTTCGGACAGCATAATTCACCCCTCCACTTT; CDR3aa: CASSFGQHNSPLHF
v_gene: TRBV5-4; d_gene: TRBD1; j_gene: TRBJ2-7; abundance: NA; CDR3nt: TGTGCCAGCAGCGGGTCCGGGACAGGGGCGGGGGAGCAGTACTTC; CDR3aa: CASSGSGTGAGEQYF
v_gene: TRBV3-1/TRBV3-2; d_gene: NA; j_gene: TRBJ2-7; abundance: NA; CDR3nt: TGTGCCAGCAGCCACAGTTGGGAGCAGTACTTC; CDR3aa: CASSHSWEQYF
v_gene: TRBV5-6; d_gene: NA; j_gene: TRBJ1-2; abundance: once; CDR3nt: TGTGCCAGCAGCTTGCTGGGGGAGGGGTCTATCTATGGCTACACCTTC; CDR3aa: CASSLLGEGSIYGYTF
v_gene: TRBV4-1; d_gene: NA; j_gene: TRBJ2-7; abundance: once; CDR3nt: TGCGCCAGCAGCCAAACAGGGGGGGTTTACGAGCAGTACTTC; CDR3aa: CASSQTGGVYEQYF
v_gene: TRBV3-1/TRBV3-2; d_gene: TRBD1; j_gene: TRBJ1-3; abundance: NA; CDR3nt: TGTGCCAGCAGCCAAGGCCCGCAGGGGGCGCCCGGAAACACCATATATTTT; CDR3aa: CASSQGPQGAPGNTIYF
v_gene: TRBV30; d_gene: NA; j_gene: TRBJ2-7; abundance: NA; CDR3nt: TGTGCCTGGAACCGGGGTCTTCACGAGCAGTACTTC; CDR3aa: CAWNRGLHEQYF
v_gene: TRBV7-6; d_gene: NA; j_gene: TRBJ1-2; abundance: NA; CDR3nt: TGTGCCAGCAGCTCCGACAGAGATGTCTATGGCTACACCTTC; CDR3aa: CASSSDRDVYGYTF
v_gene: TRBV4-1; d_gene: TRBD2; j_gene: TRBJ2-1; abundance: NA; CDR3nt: TGCGCCAGCAGCTACGGGAGGGAGGGGAATGAGCAGTTCTTC; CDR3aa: CASSYGREGNEQFF
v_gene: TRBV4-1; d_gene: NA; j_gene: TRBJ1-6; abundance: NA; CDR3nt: TGCGCCAGCAGCCAAGATAGGTGGGGCAGGACTAATTCACCCCTCCACTTT; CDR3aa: CASSQDRWGRTNSPLHF
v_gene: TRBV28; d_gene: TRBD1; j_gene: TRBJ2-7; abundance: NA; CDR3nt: TGTGCCAGCCCGGGACAGGGAGGGGTGCAGTACTTC; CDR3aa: CASPGQGGVQYF
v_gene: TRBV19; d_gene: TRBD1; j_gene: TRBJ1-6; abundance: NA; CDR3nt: TGTGCCAGTAGTCGGACAGGGGCCAGATCCTCCTATAATTCACCCCTCCACTTT; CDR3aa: CASSRTGARSSYNSPLHF
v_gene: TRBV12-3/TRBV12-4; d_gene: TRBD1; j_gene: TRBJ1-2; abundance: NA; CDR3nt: TGTGCCAGCAGTTTCGGGACAGGGGTTGGCTACACCTTC; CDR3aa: CASSFGTGVGYTF
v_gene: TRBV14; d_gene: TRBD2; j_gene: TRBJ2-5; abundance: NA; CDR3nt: TGTGCCAGCAGACTTCCTTTAGCGGGGGGGCGAGAGACCCAGTACTTC; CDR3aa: CASRLPLAGGRETQYF
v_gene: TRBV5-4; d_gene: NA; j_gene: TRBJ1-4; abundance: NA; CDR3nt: TGTGCCAGCAGCGCCGAGCAGGTGGGAAAACTGTTTTTT; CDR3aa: CASSAEQVGKLFF
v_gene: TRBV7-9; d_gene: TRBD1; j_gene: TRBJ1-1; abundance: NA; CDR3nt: TGTGCCAGCAGCGTAGGGGGACAGCCTAAAGCTTTCTTT; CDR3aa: CASSVGGQPKAFF
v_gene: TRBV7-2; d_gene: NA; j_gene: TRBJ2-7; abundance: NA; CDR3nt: TGTGCCAGCAGCTTAGGGACAGCAGTCCGGAACGAGCAGTACTTC; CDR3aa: CASSLGTAVRNEQYF
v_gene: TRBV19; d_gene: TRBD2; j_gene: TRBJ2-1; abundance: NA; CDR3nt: TGTGCCAGTAGTGTGACTAGCGGGGCACCCGATGAGCAGTTCTTC; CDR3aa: CASSVTSGAPDEQFF
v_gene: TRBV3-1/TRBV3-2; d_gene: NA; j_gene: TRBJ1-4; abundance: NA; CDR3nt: TGTGCCAGCAGCCGAGGGGGAGAAAAACTGTTTTTT; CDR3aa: CASSRGGEKLFF
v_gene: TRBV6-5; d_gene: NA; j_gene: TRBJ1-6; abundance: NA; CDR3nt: TGTGCCAGCAGTTACTCGGAGGGGCCCTATAATTCACCCCTCCACTTT; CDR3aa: CASSYSEGPYNSPLHF
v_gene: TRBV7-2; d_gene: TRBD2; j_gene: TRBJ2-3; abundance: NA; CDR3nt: TGTGCCAGCAGCCTGGCGCTAGCGGGGAATCGATTAGATACGCAGTATTTT; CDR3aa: CASSLALAGNRLDTQYF